This TCR beta chain emerged from a study of shared clonotypes between healthy human individuals. As for the study in general: CD4 naive and CD4 memory each took three plates per donor, while CD8 naive took two and CD8 memory one.

A note on this clone: The antigen is undetermined. The sample contains more than one DNA sequence encoding this CDR3.

Using immunoSEQ multiplex PCR, the repertoire was profiled, and TCRdb retains in-frame clones only, with some absent. The sample has around 2.1 million clones; just over 90% are singletons. The length of the CDR3 is 16 residues. Germline V gives CDR1 MNHEY, CDR2 SMNVEV (reference sequence). The V gene lost 2 bases and the J gene lost 0 bases, with 11 bases spanning the gap. General study findings and limits: Few donors limited the genetic and exposure-history diversity represented. Rarefaction revealed incomplete sorted-subset sequencing despite large depth.

CD45RO negativity and positive selection for CCR7 defined naive CD8 cells, a population that excluded terminally differentiated effector memory CD45RA+ cells. The sequencing input was naive CD8+ T cells from PBMCs. The rearrangement links TRBV27 to TRBJ1-5; the D gene is possibly TRBD1 (5 bases). The clonotype originates from a man between 18 and 35 years old in good health. Some clones in this sample may be carry-over from other donors' samples. The CDR3 here is CASSLGPGYSNQPQHF. CDR3 coding DNA: TGTGCCAGCAGTTTAGGGCCAGGGTATAGCAATCAGCCCCAGCATTTT.